This T cell receptor (beta chain) stems from a study of spatial heterogeneity in lung cancer. TCRdb re-called the 5' RACE reads through MiXCR, storing one row per CDR3 protein. The sample carries just over 25,000 distinct CDR3 sequences, roughly 13% recorded once. Deletions cut 3 bases from V and 8 bases from J, with 9 bases between. The CDR3 is 12 residues long. Germline assignment: CDR1 SGHNT and CDR2 YENEEA. This clonotype has at least ten counts. Indicated time point: sample taken at primary tumor resection. Sequencing covered unsorted whole RNA taken from tumor, nontumor lung or frozen PBMC. This sequence joins TRBV11-3 and TRBJ2-3; D may be TRBD2 (6 bases). The source was PBMCs, collected at surgery. The source of this sequence is a female donor with early-stage non-small cell lung cancer. This CDR3 is CASSFGTATQYF. The CDR3 DNA sequence: TGTGCCAGCAGCTTCGGGACTGCTACGCAGTATTTT. Filled out from reference TRBV11-3 and TRBJ2-3, the complete variable domain reads EAGVVQSPRYKIIEKKQPVAFWCNPISGHNTLYWYLQNLGQGPELLIRYENEEAVDDSQLPKDRFSAERLKGVDSTLKIQPAELGDSAVYLCASSFGTATQYFGPGTRLTVL.